This T cell receptor (beta chain) was recorded in a study of T cell changes during pregnancy in multiple sclerosis (dated by TCRdb to between 2019 and 2020). Turning to the overall study: Changes in the T cell repertoire over the course of pregnancy were examined in this study in women with multiple sclerosis.

CDR1 and CDR2, looked up from the germline V gene, are SGHDT and YYEEEE. Reading from cysteine to phenylalanine, the CDR3 counts 16 amino acids. The CDR3 DNA has 48 bases and is translated from base 1. V is shortened by 0 bases, J by 0 bases, and the region joining them spans 10 bases. As for this clone: What antigen it recognizes has not been identified. No base quality information exists; no much larger clone differs at one position.

Libraries came from the immunoSEQ multiplex PCR assay. Here the immuneACCESS table is served through TCRdb, limited to in-frame sequences with V and J called. Missing clones are a known gap in these copies; in checked studies unresolved V genes cover under half, and the rest lacks a known reason. This sample is represented by roughly 49,000 clones; roughly 94% of them were singletons. The top ten hold 5.5% to 6% of the sample. The specimen was CD8+ T cells from peripheral blood mononuclear cells, collected in the first trimester of pregnancy. This receptor was identified in a female donor with multiple sclerosis, enrolled in a pregnancy study. The receptor chain draws on TRBV5-6 and TRBJ2-1; the best D guess is TRBD1, with 5 bases matching. The nucleotide sequence is given as TGTGCCAGCAGCTTGGAGCAGGGCGACTCCTACAATGAGCAGTTCTTC. This yields the protein CASSLEQGDSYNEQFF.